One and the same sample provided the 30 T cell receptor beta chains below, sequenced in a study of cytotoxic CD8 clonotypes in ibrutinib-treated CLL. Profiled with immunoSEQ multiplex PCR; TCRdb holds only in-frame clones, not every one. This table has 150,000 to 200,000 clones, approximately 77% appearing once. The sample consisted of PBMCs, taken after 12 months of ibrutinib treatment. All receptors come from a human donor with chronic lymphocytic leukemia.

This chain joins TRBV9 and TRBJ2-3; no firm D call. The germline CDR1 and CDR2 sequences are SGDLS and YYNGEE. V gave up 2 bases and J gave up 6 bases, with 10 bases separating them. The CDR3 is 13 residues long. The CDR3 sequence: CASSVSLDDTQYF. In DNA, the CDR3 is TGTGCCAGCAGCGTTAGTCTCGACGATACGCAGTATTTT.

This chain joins TRBV19 and TRBJ1-5; D unclear. The CDR3 runs to 12 residues. Trimming left V 7 bases short and J 4 bases short, with 8 bases between. In germline, CDR1 is LNHDA, CDR2 SQIVND (reference sequence). CDR3 protein: CASNFPNQPQHF. As DNA, the CDR3 is TGTGCCAGTAATTTCCCGAATCAGCCCCAGCATTTT.

V usage is TRBV28 and J usage is TRBJ1-2; possibly TRBD1 for D (6 bases). The V and J ends lost 7 bases and 8 bases respectively, with 14 bases between them. The CDR3 consists of 12 residues. The germline V gene encodes CDR1 MDHEN and CDR2 SYDVKM. The CDR3 coding sequence is TGTGCCAGCACGTCCCAGGGGTTGGGCTACACCTTC. Translating gives CASTSQGLGYTF.

This chain connects TRBV19 to TRBJ1-2; 12 bases are a match to TRBD1. CDR3 size: 15 residues. Germline V lookup: CDR1 LNHDA, CDR2 SQIVND (reference sequence). V trimming: 5 bases; J trimming: 7 bases; junction bases outside the gene matches: 8. The CDR3 sequence: CASSSLGTGGSGYTF. The CDR3 nucleotides read TGTGCCAGTAGTTCCCTCGGGACAGGGGGCAGTGGCTACACCTTC. The whole variable domain, filled in from reference TRBV19 and TRBJ1-2, reads DGGITQSPKYLFRKEGQNVTLSCEQNLNHDAMYWYRQDPGQGLRLIYYSQIVNDFQKGDIAEGYSVSREKKESFPLTVTSAQKNPTAFYLCASSSLGTGGSGYTFGSGTRLTVV.

The gene calls are TRBV7-6 and TRBJ2-6, with TRBD2 matching over 9 bases. Germline CDR1 reads SGHVS; CDR2 reads FNYEAQ. The length of the CDR3 is 18 residues. J gave up 1 base and V 0 bases, and 4 bases lay outside the gene matches. CDR3 in DNA: TGTGCCAGCAGCTTAGCAGCGGGAGGAGTATCTGGGGCCAACGTCCTGACTTTC. It translates to CASSLAAGGVSGANVLTF.

This chain connects TRBV7-9 to TRBJ2-2; unclear D gene. CDR3 length equals 14 residues. Trimming cost V 2 bases and J 4 bases, with 8 bases left between them. Germline-derived CDR1 and CDR2 are SEHNR and FQNEAQ (reference sequence). The chain's CDR3 is CASSLRAGTGELFF. For the CDR3, the DNA is TGTGCCAGCAGCTTACGGGCAGGCACCGGGGAGCTGTTTTTT.

The chain couples TRBV11-2 to TRBJ2-7; 7 bases are shared with TRBD1. With V trimmed by 5 bases and J by 2 bases, 9 bases remained unmatched. The CDR3 covers 15 residues. Germline-derived CDR1 and CDR2 are SGHAT and FQNNGV. This CDR3 is CASSLLRDRTYEQYF. CDR3 DNA sequence: TGTGCCAGCAGCCTCCTCCGGGACAGAACCTACGAGCAGTACTTC. Full variable domain (outside the CDR3, taken from reference TRBV11-2 and TRBJ2-7): EAGVAQSPRYKIIEKRQSVAFWCNPISGHATLYWYQQILGQGPKLLIQFQNNGVVDDSQLPKDRFSAERLKGVDSTLKIQPAKLEDSAVYLCASSLLRDRTYEQYFGPGTRLTVT.

The V gene is TRBV6-5, the J gene TRBJ2-7, with TRBD2 matching over 8 bases. Losses at the gene ends were 5 bases for V and 0 bases for J; bases not matched to a gene: 6. Per germline, CDR1 MNHEY and CDR2 SVGAGI. CDR3 length: 15 residues. The CDR3 protein is CASSPRGGNSYEQYF. CDR3 bases: TGTGCCAGCAGTCCACGGGGGGGGAACTCCTACGAGCAGTACTTC.

The V and J genes are TRBV30 and TRBJ1-2, with D possibly matching TRBD1 (6 bases). Between the trimmed V and J ends, which lost 1 base and 5 bases, there was a span of 17 bases. There are 15 residues in the CDR3. CDR1 is GTSNPN and CDR2 is SVGIG in the germline V gene (reference sequence). CDR3 amino acids: CAWSGGGLRRYGYTF. The CDR3 region has the DNA TGTGCCTGGAGTGGGGGGGGCTTACGGCGGTATGGCTACACCTTC. The full variable domain, rest sourced from reference TRBV30 and TRBJ1-2, is SQTIHQWPATLVQPVGSPLSLECTVEGTSNPNLYWYRQAAGRGLQLLFYSVGIGQISSEVPQNLSASRPQDRQFILSSKKLLLSDSGFYLCAWSGGGLRRYGYTFGSGTRLTVV.

This clone is a singleton in its sample. The same CDR3 also results from other DNA sequences found in this sample. The genes are TRBV5-5 and TRBJ2-3; no firm D call. The V gene's germline CDR1 is SGHKS and CDR2 YYEKEE (reference sequence). This CDR3 is built from 12 residues. V was clipped by 2 bases and J by 3 bases, with 4 bases between them. CDR3 DNA sequence: TGTGCCAGCAGCTTCGGGACAGATACGCAGTATTTT. Protein sequence: CASSFGTDTQYF.

A few counts support this clone. The chain couples TRBV5-1 to TRBJ2-3, with no clear D. With 1 base removed from V and 1 base from J, the gap between germline ends came to 19 bases. The CDR3 totals 18 residues. The V gene's germline CDR1 is SGHRS and CDR2 YFSETQ. The CDR3 loop reads CASSLSDGWGMGTDTQYF. The DNA for the CDR3 is TGCGCCAGCAGCTTGTCGGACGGTTGGGGAATGGGCACAGATACGCAGTATTTT. Combining the CDR3 with reference TRBV5-1 and TRBJ2-3 gives the whole variable domain KAGVTQTPRYLIKTRGQQVTLSCSPISGHRSVSWYQQTPGQGLQFLFEYFSETQRNKGNFPGRFSGRQFSNSRSEMNVSTLELGDSALYLCASSLSDGWGMGTDTQYFGPGTRLTVL.

V is TRBV5-6 and J is TRBJ2-2; 7 nucleotides line up with TRBD1. J was trimmed by 0 bases and V by 6 bases; bases with no gene match: 14. Germline V gene data show CDR1 as SGHDT and CDR2 as YYEEEE. The CDR3 totals 18 residues. DNA of the CDR3: TGTGCCAGCACCCTGACAGGGTGGATGGGGTCGAACACCGGGGAGCTGTTTTTT. Translated, it gives CASTLTGWMGSNTGELFF.

This clone was observed once. The gene calls are TRBV5-1 and TRBJ1-2, with D possibly being TRBD1 (6 bases). CDR1 is SGHRS, CDR2 YFSETQ, per germline. Trimming stripped 5 bases from V and 2 bases from J, with 22 bases between. The CDR3 runs to 17 residues. Here the CDR3 reads CASSGGTRTLANYGYTF. The CDR3 DNA reads as TGCGCCAGCAGTGGGGGGACAAGAACCCTAGCCAACTATGGCTACACCTTC.

J is TRBJ2-1 and V is TRBV30; D might be TRBD1 (5 bases). The CDR3 has 12 amino acids. Trimming took 1 base from V and 8 from J, leaving 9 bases between them. CDR1 and CDR2 from the germline V gene are GTSNPN and SVGIG (reference sequence). The CDR3 region is CAWSEQGHEQFF. In DNA, the CDR3 is TGTGCCTGGAGTGAGCAGGGCCATGAGCAGTTCTTC.

The chain uses TRBV5-6 and TRBJ2-7; no firm D call. With 0 bases removed from V and 7 bases from J, the gap between germline ends came to 11 bases. The CDR3 extends over 13 amino acids. The V gene's germline CDR1 is SGHDT and CDR2 YYEEEE. The CDR3 protein is CASSLALGKEQYF. For the CDR3, the DNA is TGTGCCAGCAGCTTGGCCCTCGGAAAGGAGCAGTACTTC.

CDR3 sequence: CASSEALLAGVSEQYF. The CDR3 DNA reads as TGTGCCAGCAGTGAAGCGCTTCTCGCGGGAGTGAGTGAGCAGTACTTC. The chain is built from TRBV6-1 and TRBJ2-7; 7 bases line up with TRBD2. Germline V gene data show CDR1 as MNHNS and CDR2 as SASEGT. The CDR3 consists of 16 residues. V was pared by 0 bases and J by 7 bases, with 12 bases of the junction left unmatched.

This chain connects TRBV7-7 to TRBJ2-5; TRBD2 aligns across 9 bases. The J segment lost 2 bases and the V segment lost 4 bases, leaving 8 bases of the junction unmatched. CDR3 length: 16 amino acids. Germline values: CDR1 SSHAT, CDR2 FNYEAQ (reference sequence). CDR3 region: CASSSLAGTSQETQYF. CDR3 DNA: TGTGCCAGCAGCTCACTAGCGGGCACTTCACAAGAGACCCAGTACTTC.

The CDR3 here is CASSLMGLAGGQETQYF. CDR3 coding DNA: TGTGCCAGCAGCTTGATGGGACTAGCGGGAGGTCAAGAGACCCAGTACTTC. This chain links TRBV5-8 with TRBJ2-5; the match to TRBD2 covers 15 bases. V shed 1 base and J 2 bases; nucleotides not matched to a gene: 3. The CDR3 is made up of 17 amino acids. Germline values: CDR1 SGHTS, CDR2 YDEGEE.

V and J are TRBV14 and TRBJ2-1; TRBD1 agrees at 9 bases. This CDR3 contains 15 residues. V lost 4 bases, J lost 3 bases, and 4 bases stayed unmatched. Germline V gene data show CDR1 as SGHDN and CDR2 as FVKESK. The CDR3 loop is CASSPGTGFYNEQFF. The CDR3 nucleotides are TGTGCCAGCAGCCCCGGGACAGGGTTCTACAATGAGCAGTTCTTC.

The chain recombines TRBV28 with TRBJ2-3; no definite D call. V gave up 2 bases and J gave up 0 bases, with 18 bases separating them. There are 18 residues in the CDR3. From germline, CDR1 is MDHEN and CDR2 SYDVKM. CDR3 DNA sequence: TGTGCCAGCAGTTTACTAACTGTCGACCGACCCAGCACAGATACGCAGTATTTT. Its protein is CASSLLTVDRPSTDTQYF.

The chain uses TRBV10-3 and TRBJ1-3; D gene uncertain. The CDR3 has 15 residues. Trimming shortened V by 4 bases and J by 0 bases, and 10 bases separated the two germline ends. Germline V CDR1 and CDR2: ENHRY, SYGVKD. CDR3 region: CAISGGPSSGNTIYF. The CDR3 DNA reads TGTGCCATCAGTGGTGGGCCGAGCTCTGGAAACACCATATATTTT.

The V call is TRBV10-3, the J call TRBJ2-3, with 13 bases fitting TRBD2. The CDR3 covers 16 residues. CDR1 is ENHRY and CDR2 is SYGVKD in the germline V gene. The junction had 8 bases not matched to a gene; V was cut back by 6 bases and J by 5 bases. CDR3: CAISAGTSGMGDTQYF. The CDR3 DNA reads as TGTGCCATCAGCGCTGGGACTAGCGGGATGGGAGATACGCAGTATTTT.

J is TRBJ2-3 and V is TRBV5-8; D is perhaps TRBD1 or TRBD2 (5 bases each). Germline values: CDR1 SGHTS, CDR2 YDEGEE. Trimming pared 2 bases from V and 1 base from J, leaving 8 bases between. The CDR3 is 14 amino acids. The DNA of the CDR3 is TGTGCCAGCAGCTTCGGGGACGGCACAGATACGCAGTATTTT. Translation: CASSFGDGTDTQYF. Based on the CDR3 plus reference TRBV5-8 and TRBJ2-3, the full variable domain is EAGVTQSPTHLIKTRGQQATLRCSPISGHTSVYWYQQALGLGLQFLLWYDEGEERNRGNFPPRFSGRQFPNYSSELNVNALELEDSALYLCASSFGDGTDTQYFGPGTRLTVL.

The rearrangement uses TRBV28 and TRBJ2-7; D perhaps matches TRBD1 (5 bases). The CDR3 has 14 residues. The germline CDR1 and CDR2 sequences are MDHEN and SYDVKM. Trimming left V 2 bases short and J 0 bases short, with 8 bases between. CDR3 region: CASSLPGRSYEQYF. In DNA, the CDR3 is TGTGCCAGCAGTTTACCAGGGCGCTCCTACGAGCAGTACTTC.

The chain carries TRBV5-1 and TRBJ1-2, with TRBD1 matching over 7 bases. Germline lookup yields CDR1 SGHRS and CDR2 YFSETQ. The ends lost 5 bases at V and 2 bases at J; junction bases unmatched: 9. The CDR3 totals 15 residues. The CDR3 nucleotides are TGCGCCAGCAGTCTAGGGGGCCGTGAAAACTATGGCTACACCTTC. Translation: CASSLGGRENYGYTF.

In its sample, this clone was seen a few times. V and J are TRBV19 and TRBJ2-1; 7 nucleotides align to TRBD1. The V gene's germline CDR1 is LNHDA and CDR2 SQIVND (reference sequence). The V segment lost 7 bases and the J segment 2 bases; nucleotides outside the gene matches: 2. This CDR3 is built from 13 residues. CDR3 in amino acids: CASTQGAYNEQFF. The CDR3 DNA reads as TGTGCCAGTACCCAGGGGGCCTACAATGAGCAGTTCTTC.

Only one count was recorded for this clone. This chain joins TRBV7-2 and TRBJ2-3; 9 nucleotides align to TRBD1. V lost 5 bases and J lost 4; bases outside the gene matches: 7. The germline CDR1 and CDR2 sequences are SGHTA and FQGNSA. The length of the CDR3 is 15 residues. The CDR3 loop is CASSPPNRGPDTQYF. CDR3 nucleotides: TGTGCCAGCAGCCCACCTAACAGGGGGCCAGATACGCAGTATTTT.

The chain uses TRBV5-1 and TRBJ2-7; no clear D. Between the trimmed V and J ends, which lost 0 bases and 3 bases, there was a span of 10 bases. The CDR3 totals 14 residues. Germline CDR1 and CDR2: SGHRS and YFSETQ. The CDR3 DNA reads TGCGCCAGCAGCTTGGGGCGGTTACACTACGAGCAGTACTTC. It encodes CASSLGRLHYEQYF.

The gene calls are TRBV5-5 and TRBJ2-2; 8 bases are shared with TRBD2. Looked up from germline, CDR1 is SGHKS and CDR2 is YYEKEE (reference sequence). This CDR3 is 15 amino acids long. Unmatched junction bases numbered 10, after V lost 7 bases and J lost 5 bases. The CDR3 reads CASDPAGGGTGELFF. The CDR3, as DNA: TGTGCCAGCGACCCCGCGGGGGGTGGGACCGGGGAGCTGTTTTTT. The full variable domain, in which reference TRBV5-5 and TRBJ2-2 provide the parts outside the CDR3, is DAGVTQSPTHLIKTRGQQVTLRCSPISGHKSVSWYQQVLGQGPQFIFQYYEKEERGRGNFPDRFSARQFPNYSSELNVNALLLGDSALYLCASDPAGGGTGELFFGEGSRLTVL.

This clone was picked up one time. The CDR3 is CASSLVWRVGADTQYF. Written as DNA, the CDR3 is TGTGCCAGCAGCTTAGTTTGGCGGGTCGGGGCGGATACGCAGTATTTT. The chain recombines TRBV7-2 with TRBJ2-3; either TRBD1 or TRBD2 may supply D (5 bases each). Trimming took off 1 base at V and 6 bases at J, with 17 bases between the two ends. This CDR3 contains 16 residues. Germline CDR1 and CDR2: SGHTA and FQGNSA.